This T cell receptor (beta chain) was profiled in a study of CD8+CD57+ T cells in acquired aplastic anemia. The template for TCR beta VDJ and CDR3 sequence profiling was genomic DNA. One entry per CDR3 protein, called by TCRdb with MiXCR from the reads. The table lists under 200,000 distinct CDR3 sequences, 48% of them singletons. Sequencing was done on patients that had shown CD8+CD57+ cell expansion by flow cytometry. The CDR3 runs 13 residues. Between the trimmed V and J ends, which lost 1 base and 3 bases, there was a span of 6 bases. CDR1 DFQATT and CDR2 SNEGSKA come from the germline V gene (reference sequence).

This TCR derives from a human donor with aplastic anemia. Sequenced sample: sorted CD4+, CD8+, or CD8+CD57+ T cells (not recorded which) from PBMCs. The chain recombines TRBV20-1 with TRBJ2-2; no clear D. Here the CDR3 DNA reads TGCAGTGCTAGAGTAATGGACACCGGGGAGCTGTTTTTT. It yields the protein CSARVMDTGELFF.